The clone carrying this T cell receptor (beta chain) was observed a few times. What it binds is unknown. The sample belongs to a study of beta chain features in type 1 diabetes. Of the isolated RNA, all was reverse transcribed, and so the sequenced material was expressed TCRB transcripts. Sequenced by immunoSEQ multiplex PCR; TCRdb stores in-frame clones only, minus some. The sample has a few hundred thousand clones, roughly 31% seen once. Findings of the study overall: High TCR expression in some cells could lead to their over-representation in cDNA sequencing.

Trimming took 4 bases from V and 0 from J; bases not matched to a gene: 4. Germline CDR1 and CDR2: MDHEN and SYDVKM. This CDR3 has 17 residues. This chain links TRBV28 with TRBJ2-6, with 9 bases fitting TRBD1. This receptor was taken from a young man in good health. The material sequenced was naive CD4+ T cells from blood. DNA of the CDR3: TGTGCCAGCAGTTCGGCGACAGGGGGCTCTGGGGCCAACGTCCTGACTTTC. Translating gives CASSSATGGSGANVLTF. Drawing the rest from reference TRBV28 and TRBJ2-6, the complete variable domain is DVKVTQSSRYLVKRTGEKVFLECVQDMDHENMFWYRQDPGLGLRLIYFSYDVKMKEKGDIPEGYSVSREKKERFSLILESASTNQTSMYLCASSSATGGSGANVLTFGAGSRLTVL.